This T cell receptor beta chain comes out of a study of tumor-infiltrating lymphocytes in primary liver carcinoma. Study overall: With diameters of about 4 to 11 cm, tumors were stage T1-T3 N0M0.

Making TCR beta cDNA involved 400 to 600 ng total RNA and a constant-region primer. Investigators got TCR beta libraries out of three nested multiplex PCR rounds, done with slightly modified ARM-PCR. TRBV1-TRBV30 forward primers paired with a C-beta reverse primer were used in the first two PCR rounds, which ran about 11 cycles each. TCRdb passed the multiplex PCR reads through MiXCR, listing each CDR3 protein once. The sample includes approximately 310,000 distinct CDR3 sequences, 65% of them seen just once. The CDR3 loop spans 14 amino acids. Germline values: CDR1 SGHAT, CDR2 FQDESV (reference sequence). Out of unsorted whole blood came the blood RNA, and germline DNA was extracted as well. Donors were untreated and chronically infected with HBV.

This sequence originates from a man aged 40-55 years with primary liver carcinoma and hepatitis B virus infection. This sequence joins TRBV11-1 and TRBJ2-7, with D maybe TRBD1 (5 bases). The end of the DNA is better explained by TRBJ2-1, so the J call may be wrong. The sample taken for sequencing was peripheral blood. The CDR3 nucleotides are TGTGCCAGCAGCCCGTCGCCAGGGTACTACGAGCAGTTCTTC. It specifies CASSPSPGYYEQFF.